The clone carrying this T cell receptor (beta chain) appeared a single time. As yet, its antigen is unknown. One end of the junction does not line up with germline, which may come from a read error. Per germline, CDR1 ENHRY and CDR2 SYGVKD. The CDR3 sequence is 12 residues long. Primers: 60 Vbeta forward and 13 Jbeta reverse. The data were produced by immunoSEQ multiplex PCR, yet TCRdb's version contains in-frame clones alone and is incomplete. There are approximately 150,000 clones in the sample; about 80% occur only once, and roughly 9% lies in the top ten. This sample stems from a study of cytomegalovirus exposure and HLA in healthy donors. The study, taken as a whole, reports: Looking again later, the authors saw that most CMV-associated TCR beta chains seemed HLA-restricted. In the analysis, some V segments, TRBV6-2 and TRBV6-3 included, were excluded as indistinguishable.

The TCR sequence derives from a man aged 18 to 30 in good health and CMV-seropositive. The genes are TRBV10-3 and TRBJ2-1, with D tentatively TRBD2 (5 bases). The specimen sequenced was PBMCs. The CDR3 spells CAIRGDLNGQFF. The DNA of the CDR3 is TGTGCCATCAGGGGAGACTTAAATGGGCAGTTCTTC.